This T cell receptor beta chain was documented in a study of blood T cell repertoires in COVID-19. Overall study: In each case, the material was cDNA or gDNA derived from T cells, B-cell-depleted T cells, or PBMCs.

Method: immunoSEQ multiplex PCR; TCRdb's copy keeps in-frame clones and lacks some. The sample includes 150,000 to 200,000 clones, approximately 89% seen only once; the top ten take approximately 3.5%. Looked up from germline, CDR1 is SGHRS and CDR2 is YFSETQ. V gave up 5 bases and J gave up 6 bases; unmatched junction bases: 8. The CDR3 contains 13 residues. This chain connects TRBV5-1 to TRBJ2-7; 7 positions match TRBD1. This sequence originates from a man between 70 and 80 years old with acute or convalescent COVID-19. Specimen: peripheral blood. CDR3: CASSTGASREQYF. The CDR3 DNA follows: TGCGCCAGCAGTACAGGGGCAAGTCGCGAGCAGTACTTC.